Shown below are 14 T cell receptor beta chains from a single sample sequenced in a study of shared clonotypes between healthy human individuals. Assay used: immunoSEQ multiplex PCR; TCRdb lists only in-frame clones, some missing. This table has about 230,000 clones, approximately 65% appearing once. Sequenced input: memory CD4+ T cells sorted from blood. Indicated subset: CD45RA-negative fraction. Receptors were obtained from a man between 25 and 39 years old in good health.

The genes are TRBV27 and TRBJ2-2; TRBD2 agrees at 8 bases. Germline trimming cut 7 bases from V and 3 bases from J; bases unmatched to any gene: 4. Germline V CDR1 and CDR2: MNHEY, SMNVEV (reference sequence). CDR3 length: 14 amino acids. The CDR3 bases are TGTGCCAGCAACGCGGGAGGACACACCGGGGAGCTGTTTTTT. The encoded protein is CASNAGGHTGELFF.

The chain uses TRBV18 and TRBJ2-3; 11 bases map to TRBD2. The ends lost 4 bases at V and 0 bases at J; junction bases unmatched: 6. This CDR3 spans 17 amino acids. Germline assignment: CDR1 KGHSH and CDR2 LQKENI. The DNA for the CDR3 is TGTGCCAGCTCACTGCGACTAGCGGGGACTAGCACAGATACGCAGTATTTT. Amino acids: CASSLRLAGTSTDTQYF.

The V and J genes are TRBV19 and TRBJ2-3, with D possibly TRBD2 on 5 matching bases. CDR1 LNHDA and CDR2 SQIVND come from the germline V gene (reference sequence). The CDR3 runs to 13 residues. V lost 5 bases and J 3 bases, leaving 9 bases between the germline ends. CDR3 nucleotide sequence: TGTGCCAGTAGTGTAACGGGGACAGATACGCAGTATTTT. Protein product: CASSVTGTDTQYF.

The V gene is TRBV13, the J gene TRBJ1-3; D is unresolved. Germline assignment: CDR1 PRHDT and CDR2 FYEKMQ (reference sequence). V was pared by 1 base and J by 9 bases, with 10 bases between. The CDR3 spans 13 residues. Written as DNA, the CDR3 is TGTGCCAGCAGCTTAGCCGGCATCGGCACCATATATTTT. Its translation is CASSLAGIGTIYF. The full variable domain, completed using reference TRBV13 and TRBJ1-3, is AAGVIQSPRHLIKEKRETATLKCYPIPRHDTVYWYQQGPGQDPQFLISFYEKMQSDKGSIPDRFSAQQFSDYHSELNMSSLELGDSALYFCASSLAGIGTIYFGEGSWLTVV.

This clone has just a few counts. This chain joins TRBV7-9 and TRBJ2-6, with 7 positions matching TRBD2. This CDR3 region has 18 residues. In germline, CDR1 is SEHNR, CDR2 FQNEAQ (reference sequence). Losses at the gene ends were 5 bases for V and 0 bases for J; bases not matched to a gene: 10. The CDR3 sequence is CASSHVVAGHSGANVLTF. The CDR3 DNA follows: TGTGCCAGCAGCCATGTGGTAGCGGGCCACTCTGGGGCCAACGTCCTGACTTTC.

In its sample, this clone was seen once. The chain employs TRBV4-2 and TRBJ2-3; D gene unclear. Trimming shortened V by 0 bases and J by 1 base, and 14 bases separated the two germline ends. The germline V gene has CDR1 LGHNA and CDR2 YNFKEQ. The CDR3 sequence is 17 residues long. The CDR3: CASSQDISFGRTDTQYF. For the CDR3, the DNA is TGTGCCAGCAGCCAAGATATTAGCTTCGGTCGCACAGATACGCAGTATTTT.

This chain connects TRBV30 to TRBJ2-7; 9 positions match TRBD1. The CDR3 spans 12 residues. Unmatched junction bases numbered 2, after V lost 8 bases and J lost 0 bases. Germline V gene sequence: CDR1 GTSNPN, CDR2 SVGIG (reference sequence). The CDR3: CAGTGSSYEQYF. Written as DNA, the CDR3 is TGTGCCGGGACAGGGAGCTCCTACGAGCAGTACTTC.

The V gene is TRBV2, the J gene TRBJ1-5, with D possibly TRBD1 on 6 matching bases. The CDR3 is 13 amino acids. CDR1 and CDR2 (germline): SNHLY, FYNNEI. The V and J ends lost 3 bases and 7 bases respectively, with 10 bases between them. For the CDR3, the DNA is TGTGCCAGCAGTGACCAGGGGAACCAGCCCCAGCATTTT. Translation: CASSDQGNQPQHF.

This rearrangement joins TRBV9 to TRBJ2-7; D call uncertain. Trimming left V 4 bases short and J 3 bases short, with 11 bases between. CDR1 is SGDLS, CDR2 YYNGEE, per germline. The CDR3 contains 13 residues. The CDR3 DNA follows: TGTGCCAGCAGCCGAGACGAGAACTACGAGCAGTACTTC. Translated: CASSRDENYEQYF.

The genes are TRBV5-5 and TRBJ2-1; 7 bases fit TRBD2. Germline V lookup: CDR1 SGHKS, CDR2 YYEKEE (reference sequence). The length of the CDR3 is 18 residues. The J segment lost 0 bases and the V segment lost 2 bases, leaving 11 bases of the junction unmatched. The CDR3 DNA is TGTGCCAGCAGCTTCAGAGGCCTTGCGGGGGACTCCTACAATGAGCAGTTCTTC. It codes for CASSFRGLAGDSYNEQFF.

The chain carries TRBV29-1 and TRBJ2-7; TRBD2 matches at 8 bases. Per germline, CDR1 SQVTM and CDR2 ANQGSEA. J gave up 3 bases and V 5 bases, and 6 bases lay outside the gene matches. The CDR3 has 13 residues. The CDR3 DNA follows: TGCAGCGTTAGGACTAGCTACATCTACGAGCAGTACTTC. Translating gives CSVRTSYIYEQYF.

This clone showed up many times. V usage is TRBV7-2 and J usage is TRBJ2-1; D may be TRBD1 (6 bases). The CDR3 is made up of 16 amino acids. Germline values: CDR1 SGHTA, CDR2 FQGNSA. Trimming took 5 bases from V and 6 from J, leaving 20 bases between them. The CDR3 DNA sequence: TGTGCCAGCAGCACGCCGGGACAAGATATACTCAATGAGCAGTTCTTC. Translating gives CASSTPGQDILNEQFF.

This clone has only a few counts. The V call is TRBV9, the J call TRBJ2-5; possible D gene TRBD2, 5 bases. Between the trimmed V and J ends, which lost 0 bases and 5 bases, there was a span of 11 bases. The CDR3 covers 14 residues. The germline CDR1 and CDR2 sequences are SGDLS and YYNGEE. DNA of the CDR3: TGTGCCAGCAGCGTAGGGGGAGTGGTGGAGACCCAGTACTTC. Its protein product is CASSVGGVVETQYF.

As for this clone: Other DNA sequences in the same sample also yield this CDR3. The J gene is TRBJ2-1, the V gene TRBV11-3; tentative D call: TRBD1 (6 bases). V was shortened by 3 bases and J by 5 bases, with 8 bases between the two germline ends. Per germline, CDR1 SGHNT and CDR2 YENEEA. This CDR3 comprises 13 residues. For the CDR3, the DNA is TGTGCCAGCAGCTTGGGACACAACAATGAGCAGTTCTTC. Protein sequence: CASSLGHNNEQFF.